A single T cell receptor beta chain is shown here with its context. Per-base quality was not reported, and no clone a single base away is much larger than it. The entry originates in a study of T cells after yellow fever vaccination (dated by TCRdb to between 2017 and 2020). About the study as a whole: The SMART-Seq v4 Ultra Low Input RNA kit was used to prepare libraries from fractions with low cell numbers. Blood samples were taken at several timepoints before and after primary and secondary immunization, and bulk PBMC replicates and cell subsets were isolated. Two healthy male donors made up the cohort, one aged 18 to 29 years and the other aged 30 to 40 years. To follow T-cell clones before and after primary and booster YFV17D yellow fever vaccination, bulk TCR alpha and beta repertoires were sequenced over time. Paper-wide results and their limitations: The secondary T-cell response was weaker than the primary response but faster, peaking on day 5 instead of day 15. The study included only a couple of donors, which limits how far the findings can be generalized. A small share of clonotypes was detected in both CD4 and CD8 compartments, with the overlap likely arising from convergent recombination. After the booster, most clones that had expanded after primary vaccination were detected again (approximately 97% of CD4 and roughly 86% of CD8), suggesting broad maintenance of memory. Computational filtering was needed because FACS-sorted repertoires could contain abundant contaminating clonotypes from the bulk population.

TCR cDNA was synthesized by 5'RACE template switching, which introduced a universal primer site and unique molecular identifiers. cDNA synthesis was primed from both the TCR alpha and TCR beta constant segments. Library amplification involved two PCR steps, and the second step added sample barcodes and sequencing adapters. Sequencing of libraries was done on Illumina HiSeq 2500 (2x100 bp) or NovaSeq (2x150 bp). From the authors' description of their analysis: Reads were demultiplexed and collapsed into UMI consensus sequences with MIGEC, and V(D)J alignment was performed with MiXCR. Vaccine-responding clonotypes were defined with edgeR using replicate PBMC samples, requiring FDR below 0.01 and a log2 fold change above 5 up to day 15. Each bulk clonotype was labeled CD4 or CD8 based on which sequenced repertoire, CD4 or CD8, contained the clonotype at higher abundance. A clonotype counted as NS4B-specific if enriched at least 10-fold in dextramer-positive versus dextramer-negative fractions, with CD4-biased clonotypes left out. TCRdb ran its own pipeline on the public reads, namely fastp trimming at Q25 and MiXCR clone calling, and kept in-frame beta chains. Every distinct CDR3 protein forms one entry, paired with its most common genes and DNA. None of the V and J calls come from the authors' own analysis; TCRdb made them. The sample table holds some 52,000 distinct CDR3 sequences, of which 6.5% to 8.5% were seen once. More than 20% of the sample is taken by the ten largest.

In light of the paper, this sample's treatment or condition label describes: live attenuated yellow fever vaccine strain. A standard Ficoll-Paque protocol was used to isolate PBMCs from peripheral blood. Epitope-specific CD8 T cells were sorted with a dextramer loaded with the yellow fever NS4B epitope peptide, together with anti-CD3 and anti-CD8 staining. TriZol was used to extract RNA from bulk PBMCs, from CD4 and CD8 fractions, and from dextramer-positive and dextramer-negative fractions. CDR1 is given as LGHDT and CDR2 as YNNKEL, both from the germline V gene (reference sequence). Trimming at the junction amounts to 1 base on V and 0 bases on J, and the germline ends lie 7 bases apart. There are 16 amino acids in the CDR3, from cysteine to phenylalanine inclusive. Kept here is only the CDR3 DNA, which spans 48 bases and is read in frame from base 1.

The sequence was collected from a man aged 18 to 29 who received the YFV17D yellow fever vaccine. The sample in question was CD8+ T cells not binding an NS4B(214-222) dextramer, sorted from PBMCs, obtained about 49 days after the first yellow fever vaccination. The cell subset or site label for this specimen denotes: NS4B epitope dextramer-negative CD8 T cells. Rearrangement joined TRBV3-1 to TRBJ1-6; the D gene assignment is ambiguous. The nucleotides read TGTGCCAGCAGCCAAGTGAAGAGCTCCTATAATTCACCCCTCCACTTT. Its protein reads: CASSQVKSSYNSPLHF.